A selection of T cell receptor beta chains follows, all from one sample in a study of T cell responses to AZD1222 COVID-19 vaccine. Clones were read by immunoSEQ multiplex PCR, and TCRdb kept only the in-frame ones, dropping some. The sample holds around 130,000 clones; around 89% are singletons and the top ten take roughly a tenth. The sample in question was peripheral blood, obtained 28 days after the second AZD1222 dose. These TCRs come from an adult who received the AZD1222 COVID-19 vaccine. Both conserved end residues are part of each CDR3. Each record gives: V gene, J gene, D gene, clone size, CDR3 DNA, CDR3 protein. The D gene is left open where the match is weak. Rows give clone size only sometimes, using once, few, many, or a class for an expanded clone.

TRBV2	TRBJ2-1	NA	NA	TGTGCCTCCCGAGGGTCATGGGGCAATGAGCAGTTCTTC	CASRGSWGNEQFF
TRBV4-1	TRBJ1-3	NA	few	TGCGCCAGCAGCCAAGATTTCGCTGGAAACACCATATATTTT	CASSQDFAGNTIYF
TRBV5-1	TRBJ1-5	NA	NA	TGCGCCAGCAGCTTGGAATCACACGATCAGCCCCAGCATTTT	CASSLESHDQPQHF
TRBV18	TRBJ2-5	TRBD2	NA	TGTGCCAGCTCTCCCCGAGCGGGAGTGGGCGAGACCCAGTACTTC	CASSPRAGVGETQYF
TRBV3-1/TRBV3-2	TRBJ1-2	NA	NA	TGTGCCAGCAGCCAGGGGGGTGTGGGGAATGGCTACACCTTC	CASSQGGVGNGYTF
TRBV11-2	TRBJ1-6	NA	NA	TGTGCCAGCAGCTTAGATGGGGCCTCGTATAATTCACCCCTCCACTTT	CASSLDGASYNSPLHF
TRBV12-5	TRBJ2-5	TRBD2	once	TGTGCTAGTGCCCTAGGACTAGCACAAGAGACCCAGTACTTC	CASALGLAQETQYF
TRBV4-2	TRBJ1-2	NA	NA	TGTGCCAGCAGCCAAGGGAACTATGGCTACACCTTC	CASSQGNYGYTF
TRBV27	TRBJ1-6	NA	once	TGTGCCAGCAGGGACCACTCCTATAATTCACCCCTCCACTTT	CASRDHSYNSPLHF
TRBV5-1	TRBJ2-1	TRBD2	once	TGCGCCAGCAGCTTACTAGCGGGAGTCTTCAATGAGCAGTTCTTC	CASSLLAGVFNEQFF
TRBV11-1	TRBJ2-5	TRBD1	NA	TGTGCCAGCAGCCCCGGGACAGGGGGCTTTGAGACCCAGTACTTC	CASSPGTGGFETQYF
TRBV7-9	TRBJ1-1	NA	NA	TGTGCCAGCAGGCAGGGTACCACTGAAGCTTTCTTT	CASRQGTTEAFF
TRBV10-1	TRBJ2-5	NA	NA	TGCGCCAGCAGTGGGGGACAAATCCAAGAGACCCAGTACTTC	CASSGGQIQETQYF
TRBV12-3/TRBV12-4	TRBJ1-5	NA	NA	TGTGCCAGCAGTCCGGGACCGCGGCCCCAGCATTTT	CASSPGPRPQHF
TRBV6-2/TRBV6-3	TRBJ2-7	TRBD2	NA	TGTGCCAGCAGTCAGACTAGCGGACCTCCCTACGAGCAGTACTTC	CASSQTSGPPYEQYF
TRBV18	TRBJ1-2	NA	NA	TGTGCCAGCTCACCGATGGACGGCGTACTATATGGCTACACCTTC	CASSPMDGVLYGYTF
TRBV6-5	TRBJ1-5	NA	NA	TGTGCCAGCCAAAACCGGAGGGGCCCCCAGCATTTT	CASQNRRGPQHF
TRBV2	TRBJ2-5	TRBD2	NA	TGTGCCAGCAGTGGATTACTAGCGGGAGGGCCTGAGGAGACCCAGTACTTC	CASSGLLAGGPEETQYF
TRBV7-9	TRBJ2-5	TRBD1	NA	TGTGCCAGCAGCTCCCTAGGACAGGGGATCCAAGAGACCCAGTACTTC	CASSSLGQGIQETQYF
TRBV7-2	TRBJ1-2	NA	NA	TGTGCCAGCAGCTTACCGACAGCGTATGGCTACACCTTC	CASSLPTAYGYTF
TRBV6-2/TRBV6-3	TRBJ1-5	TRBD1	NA	TGTGCCAGCAGTAAGGACAGGGAGATTAGTCGCAATCAGCCCCAGCATTTT	CASSKDREISRNQPQHF
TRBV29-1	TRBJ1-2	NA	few	TGCAGCGTTGAAGGGTACGGCTACACCTTC	CSVEGYGYTF
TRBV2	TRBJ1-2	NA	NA	TGTGCCAGCACCTCGGAGGGTTTGTCTAGCTATGGCTACACCTTC	CASTSEGLSSYGYTF
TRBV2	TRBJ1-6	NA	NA	TGTGCCGGCTACCGGGGGGGTGCCGAAGGTTCACCCCTCCACTTT	CAGYRGGAEGSPLHF
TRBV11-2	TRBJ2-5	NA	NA	TGTGCCAGCAGCTTAGCACCTACGGGAGAGACCCAGTACTTC	CASSLAPTGETQYF
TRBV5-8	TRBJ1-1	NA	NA	TGTGCCAGCAGCTTGTATATGGGGGCAAGGTCAACTGAAGCTTTCTTT	CASSLYMGARSTEAFF
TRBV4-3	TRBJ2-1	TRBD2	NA	TGCGCCAGCAGCCCGCAGCGGGGGGGCGGGCATGAGCAGTTCTTC	CASSPQRGGGHEQFF
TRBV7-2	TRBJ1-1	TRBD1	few	TGTGCCAGCAGCCTTACAGGGGGCGTAGGGACTGAAGCTTTCTTT	CASSLTGGVGTEAFF
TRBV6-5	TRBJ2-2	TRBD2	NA	TGTGCCAGCAGTTACGCTACTAGCGGGCGAACCGGGGAGCTGTTTTTT	CASSYATSGRTGELFF
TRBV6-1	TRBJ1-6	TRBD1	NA	TGTGCCAGCAGTGAAGCCAAAGACAGGGTTGATTCACCCCTCCACTTT	CASSEAKDRVDSPLHF
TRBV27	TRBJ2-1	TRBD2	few	TGTGCCACGAGGACGGACTCGGGACTAGCGGGATACAATGAGCAGTTCTTC	CATRTDSGLAGYNEQFF
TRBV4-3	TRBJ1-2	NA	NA	TGCGCCAGCAGTCGTGATAACTATGGCTACACCTTC	CASSRDNYGYTF
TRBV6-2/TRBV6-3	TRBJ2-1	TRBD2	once	TGTGCCAGCAGTTGGGACGGGGGGGCCCACAATGAGCAGTTCTTC	CASSWDGGAHNEQFF
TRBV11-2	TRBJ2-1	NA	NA	TGTGCCAGCAGCCTGTCGGATGAGCAGTTCTTC	CASSLSDEQFF